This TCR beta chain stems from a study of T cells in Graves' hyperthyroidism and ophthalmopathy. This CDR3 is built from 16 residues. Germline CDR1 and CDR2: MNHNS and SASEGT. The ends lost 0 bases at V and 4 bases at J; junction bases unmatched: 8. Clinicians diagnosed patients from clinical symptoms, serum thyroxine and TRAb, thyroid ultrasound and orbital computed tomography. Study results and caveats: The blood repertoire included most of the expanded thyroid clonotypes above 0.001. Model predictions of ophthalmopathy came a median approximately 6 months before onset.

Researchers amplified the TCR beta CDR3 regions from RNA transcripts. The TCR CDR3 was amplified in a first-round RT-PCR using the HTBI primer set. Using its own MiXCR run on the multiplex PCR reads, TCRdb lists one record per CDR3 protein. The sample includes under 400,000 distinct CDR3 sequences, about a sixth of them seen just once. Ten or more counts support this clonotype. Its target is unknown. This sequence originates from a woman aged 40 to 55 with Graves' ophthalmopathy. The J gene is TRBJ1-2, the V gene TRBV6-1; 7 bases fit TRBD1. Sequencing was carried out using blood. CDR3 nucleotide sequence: TGTGCCAGCAGTGAAGCTGGGGGACAGACGATCTATGGCTACACCTTC. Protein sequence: CASSEAGGQTIYGYTF.